The 15 T cell receptor beta chains below were found in one sample sequenced in a study of cytomegalovirus exposure and HLA in healthy donors. This PCR relied on a set of 60 Vbeta primers and 13 Jbeta primers. Data came from immunoSEQ multiplex PCR; TCRdb stores just in-frame clones and leaves some out. Of around 170,000 clones listed, approximately 84% were seen once; the top ten hold over 2.5%. The sample consisted of PBMCs. All receptors derive from a woman in her forties or fifties in good health and CMV-seropositive.

Remarks on this clone: Its ends do not fully match the called genes, so a read error is possible. V is TRBV29-1 and J is TRBJ2-6, with D possibly being TRBD1 (5 bases). This CDR3 has 12 amino acids. Germline CDR1 reads SQVTM; CDR2 reads ANQGSEA. In DNA, the CDR3 is TGCAGCGTTGAAACTGGGGCCAACGGCCTGACTTTC. Residues: CSVETGANGLTF.

The chain couples TRBV5-1 to TRBJ2-5, with D tentatively TRBD1 (5 bases). Deletions cut 1 base from V and 3 bases from J, with 16 bases between. The CDR3 is made up of 16 amino acids. Germline CDR1 is SGHRS and CDR2 is YFSETQ. The CDR3 coding sequence is TGCGCCAGCAGCTTGAGGGGCTTGGGGCTGGAAGAGACCCAGTACTTC. Translation: CASSLRGLGLEETQYF. The full variable domain, rest sourced from reference TRBV5-1 and TRBJ2-5, is KAGVTQTPRYLIKTRGQQVTLSCSPISGHRSVSWYQQTPGQGLQFLFEYFSETQRNKGNFPGRFSGRQFSNSRSEMNVSTLELGDSALYLCASSLRGLGLEETQYFGPGTRLLVL.

The chain couples TRBV7-2 to TRBJ2-7; TRBD2 matches 10 bases. The CDR3 sequence is 14 residues long. V lost 5 bases to trimming and J lost 4 bases; unmatched junction nucleotides: 5. Germline V lookup: CDR1 SGHTA, CDR2 FQGNSA. The CDR3, as DNA: TGTGCCAGCAGCGACCTAGCGGGAGAATACGAGCAGTACTTC. Protein: CASSDLAGEYEQYF.

CDR3 bases: TGTGCCAGTAGTACAACAGGGGCAACTAATGAAAAACTGTTTTTT. It translates to CASSTTGATNEKLFF. The V call is TRBV19, the J call TRBJ1-4, with 7 bases lining up with TRBD1. In germline, CDR1 is LNHDA, CDR2 SQIVND (reference sequence). The CDR3 extends over 15 amino acids. The V gene end was trimmed by 4 bases and the J gene end by 0 bases; junction bases not matched to a gene: 2.

The rearrangement uses TRBV9 and TRBJ1-2, with TRBD1 matching 8 bases. CDR3 length: 11 residues. Germline assignment: CDR1 SGDLS and CDR2 YYNGEE. J was trimmed by 7 bases and V by 7 bases; bases with no gene match: 3. CDR3 residues: CASQGAGGYTF. The DNA of the CDR3 is TGTGCCAGCCAGGGGGCAGGTGGCTACACCTTC.

This clone was counted between two and nine times. The genes are TRBV7-9 and TRBJ1-2; D unresolved. The germline V gene has CDR1 SEHNR and CDR2 FQNEAQ (reference sequence). CDR3 length: 14 amino acids. The V gene lost 2 bases and the J gene lost 4 bases, with 11 bases spanning the gap. CDR3 amino acids: CASSLLEGSYGYTF. CDR3 bases: TGTGCCAGCAGCTTATTGGAGGGTTCCTATGGCTACACCTTC. Supplemented by reference TRBV7-9 and TRBJ1-2, the full variable domain reads DTGVSQNPRHKITKRGQNVTFRCDPISEHNRLYWYRQTLGQGPEFLTYFQNEAQLEKSRLLSDRFSAERPKGSFSTLEIQRTEQGDSAMYLCASSLLEGSYGYTFGSGTRLTVV.

The V gene is TRBV18, the J gene TRBJ1-4; TRBD1 is a possible D gene (6 bases). The CDR3 is 18 residues long. The germline V and J ends were trimmed by 2 bases and 4 bases, with 20 bases remaining between them. Per germline, CDR1 KGHSH and CDR2 LQKENI. The CDR3: CASSPGTGGGRGNEKLFF. DNA for the CDR3: TGTGCCAGCTCACCAGGTACCGGCGGCGGCAGGGGTAATGAAAAACTGTTTTTT.

The chain employs TRBV6-5 and TRBJ2-2; D is perhaps TRBD2 (6 bases). Germline V gives CDR1 MNHEY, CDR2 SVGAGI. The CDR3 has 15 residues. V was trimmed by 5 bases and J by 3 bases, leaving 13 bases between them. In DNA, the CDR3 is TGTGCCAGCAGTCTAGCTTCTAGCGACACCGGGGAGCTGTTTTTT. This sequence encodes CASSLASSDTGELFF.

This rearrangement joins TRBV7-9 to TRBJ2-5; D is perhaps TRBD2 (5 bases). V shed 0 bases and J shed 5 bases, with 13 bases lying between them. This CDR3 spans 15 amino acids. Germline assignment: CDR1 SEHNR and CDR2 FQNEAQ (reference sequence). The CDR3 region is CASSLARVAEETQYF. CDR3 DNA sequence: TGTGCCAGCAGCTTAGCGAGGGTCGCGGAGGAGACCCAGTACTTC. The full variable domain, completed using reference TRBV7-9 and TRBJ2-5, is DTGVSQNPRHKITKRGQNVTFRCDPISEHNRLYWYRQTLGQGPEFLTYFQNEAQLEKSRLLSDRFSAERPKGSFSTLEIQRTEQGDSAMYLCASSLARVAEETQYFGPGTRLLVL.

V gene TRBV27 combines with J gene TRBJ2-2; 8 bases agree with TRBD1. Per the germline V gene, CDR1 is MNHEY and CDR2 is SMNVEV (reference sequence). CDR3 size: 15 residues. J gave up 5 bases and V 5 bases, and 7 bases lay outside the gene matches. The CDR3 here is CASSVRTGQTGELFF. CDR3 nucleotide sequence: TGTGCCAGCAGTGTCAGGACAGGGCAGACCGGGGAGCTGTTTTTT.

This chain links TRBV7-6 with TRBJ2-7; 7 nucleotides align to TRBD2. There are 16 residues in the CDR3. From germline, CDR1 is SGHVS and CDR2 FNYEAQ. After removal of 7 bases from V and 5 bases from J, the junction contained 17 bases not matched to a gene. As DNA, the CDR3 is TGTGCCAGCACCCCTTCGGTGGGGGGGGAATGGGACGAGCAGTACTTC. Translation: CASTPSVGGEWDEQYF. The whole variable domain, remainder taken from reference TRBV7-6 and TRBJ2-7, is GAGVSQSPRYKVTKRGQDVALRCDPISGHVSLYWYRQALGQGPEFLTYFNYEAQQDKSGLPNDRFSAERPEGSISTLTIQRTEQRDSAMYRCASTPSVGGEWDEQYFGPGTRLTVT.

Of note for this clone: One end of the junction does not line up with germline, which may come from a read error. The chain uses TRBV6-1 and TRBJ2-6; the D gene is possibly TRBD1 (5 bases). CDR3 length: 13 residues. Per germline, CDR1 MNHNS and CDR2 SASEGT. In DNA, the CDR3 is TGTGCCAGCGCAAGCTCTGGGGCCAACGGCCTGACTTTC. This translates into CASASSGANGLTF.

This clone was observed a few times. This sequence joins TRBV7-2 and TRBJ2-3; D is undetermined. CDR1 and CDR2 from the germline V gene are SGHTA and FQGNSA. The CDR3 extends over 13 amino acids. Trimming shortened V by 4 bases and J by 11 bases, and 16 bases separated the two germline ends. Here the CDR3 reads CASSSSSPRLQYF. The DNA of the CDR3 is TGTGCCAGCAGCTCCTCCTCTCCCCGTTTGCAGTATTTT.

The chain carries TRBV7-3 and TRBJ1-2, with 9 nucleotides matching TRBD1. V lost 5 bases, J lost 7 bases, and 5 bases stayed unmatched. The CDR3 consists of 13 residues. CDR1 is SGHTA and CDR2 is FQGTGA in the germline V gene. The CDR3 sequence: CASSPQGAGGYTF. CDR3 nucleotide sequence: TGTGCCAGCAGCCCACAGGGGGCAGGTGGCTACACCTTC.

The V call is TRBV4-3, the J call TRBJ1-4; TRBD1 is a possible D gene (6 bases). CDR3 length: 15 residues. Trimming removed 4 bases from V and 2 bases from J, with 11 bases in between. Per germline, CDR1 LGHNA and CDR2 YSLEER. The CDR3 sequence is CASSPQGNTNEKLFF. CDR3 bases: TGCGCCAGCAGCCCGCAGGGGAACACTAATGAAAAACTGTTTTTT.